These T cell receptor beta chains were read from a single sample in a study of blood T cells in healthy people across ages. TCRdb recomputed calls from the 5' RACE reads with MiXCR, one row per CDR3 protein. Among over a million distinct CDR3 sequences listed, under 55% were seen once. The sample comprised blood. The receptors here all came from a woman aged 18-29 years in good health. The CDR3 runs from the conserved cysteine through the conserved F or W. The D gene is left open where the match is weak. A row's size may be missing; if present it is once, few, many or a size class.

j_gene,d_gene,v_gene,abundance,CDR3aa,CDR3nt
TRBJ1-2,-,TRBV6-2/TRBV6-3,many,CASSYAYYGYTF,TGTGCCAGCAGTTACGCCTACTATGGCTACACCTTC
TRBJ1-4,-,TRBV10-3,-,CAISSTGTINEKLFF,TGTGCCATCAGTTCCACAGGGACAATTAATGAAAAACTGTTTTTT
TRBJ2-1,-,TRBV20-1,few,CSASGGPFLNEQFF,TGCAGTGCTTCCGGGGGGCCATTCCTTAATGAGCAGTTCTTC
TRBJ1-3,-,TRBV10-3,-,CAIQADSGNTIYF,TGTGCCATCCAGGCAGACTCTGGAAACACCATATATTTT
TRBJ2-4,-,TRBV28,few,CASTRTPPGKNIQYF,TGTGCCAGCACCCGGACCCCCCCGGGCAAAAACATTCAGTACTTC
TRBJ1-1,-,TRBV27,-,CASSSYTEVFF,TGTGCCAGCAGTTCTTACACTGAAGTTTTCTTT
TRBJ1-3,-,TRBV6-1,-,CASSTRTGLSSRNTIYF,TGTGCCAGCAGTACACGGACCGGACTCAGTTCGAGAAACACCATATATTTT
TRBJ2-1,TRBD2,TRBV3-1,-,CASSLVRGGPNNEQFF,TGTGCCAGCAGCCTCGTCCGCGGGGGGCCCAACAATGAGCAGTTCTTC
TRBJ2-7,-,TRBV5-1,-,CASSSGLGPSYYEQYF,TGCGCCAGCAGCTCCGGACTGGGGCCCTCCTACTACGAGCAGTACTTC
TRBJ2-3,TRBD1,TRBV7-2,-,CASRLGQGTDTQYF,TGTGCCAGCAGGTTGGGACAGGGCACAGATACGCAGTATTTT
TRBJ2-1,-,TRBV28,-,CASWDARDHEQFF,TGTGCCAGTTGGGACGCCCGGGACCATGAGCAGTTCTTC
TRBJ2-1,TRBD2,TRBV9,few,CASSASGGGAANNEQFF,TGTGCCAGCAGCGCCTCGGGCGGGGGGGCAGCGAACAATGAGCAGTTCTTC
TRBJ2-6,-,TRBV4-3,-,CASSQDGTRAGANVLTF,TGCGCCAGCAGCCAAGATGGGACCCGGGCTGGGGCCAACGTCCTGACTTTC
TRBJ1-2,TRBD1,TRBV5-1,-,CASSLGTGLNGYTF,TGCGCCAGCAGCTTGGGGACAGGTTTGAATGGCTACACCTTC
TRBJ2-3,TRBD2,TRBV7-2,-,CASSLTSTLGTDTQYF,TGTGCCAGCAGCTTGACTAGCACCCTGGGCACAGATACGCAGTATTTT
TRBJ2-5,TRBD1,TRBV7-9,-,CASTGAAETQYF,TGTGCCAGTACAGGGGCGGCGGAGACCCAGTACTTC
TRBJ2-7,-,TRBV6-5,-,CASSSQGRREQYF,TGTGCCAGCAGTTCCCAGGGGCGTCGGGAGCAGTACTTC
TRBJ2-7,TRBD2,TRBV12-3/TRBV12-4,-,CASSVLAGYEQYF,TGTGCCAGCAGTGTTCTAGCGGGATATGAGCAGTACTTC
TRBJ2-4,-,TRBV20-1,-,CSSGPEAKSIQYF,TGCAGTAGCGGCCCCGAAGCCAAAAGCATTCAGTACTTC
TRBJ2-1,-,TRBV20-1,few,CSANKEGYNEQFF,TGCAGTGCTAATAAGGAGGGCTACAATGAGCAGTTCTTC
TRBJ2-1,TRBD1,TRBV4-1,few,CASSQRQGVANEQFF,TGCGCCAGCAGCCAGAGACAGGGGGTTGCCAATGAGCAGTTCTTC
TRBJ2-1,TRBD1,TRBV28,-,CAVDRGSANEQFF,TGTGCCGTAGACAGGGGATCGGCCAATGAGCAGTTCTTC
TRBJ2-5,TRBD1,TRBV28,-,CATHRGVETQYF,TGTGCCACCCACAGGGGGGTCGAGACCCAGTACTTC
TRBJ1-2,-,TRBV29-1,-,CSVVSGPLYGYTF,TGCAGCGTTGTGTCAGGCCCCCTCTATGGCTACACCTTC
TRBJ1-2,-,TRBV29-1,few,CSVVGLYRDFYTF,TGCAGCGTTGTGGGGTTATATCGGGATTTCTACACCTTC
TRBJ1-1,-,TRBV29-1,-,CSVEDRIEAFF,TGCAGCGTTGAAGATCGTATTGAAGCTTTCTTT
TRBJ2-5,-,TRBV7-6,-,CASSPAEETQYF,TGTGCCAGCAGCCCGGCTGAGGAGACCCAGTACTTC
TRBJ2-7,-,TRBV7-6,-,CASSSANHEQYF,TGTGCCAGCAGCTCCGCTAATCACGAGCAGTACTTC
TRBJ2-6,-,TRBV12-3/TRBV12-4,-,CASRISGSGANVLTF,TGTGCCAGCAGGATTAGCGGCTCTGGGGCCAACGTCCTGACTTTC
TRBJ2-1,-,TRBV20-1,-,CSARVLAPSNEQFF,TGCAGTGCTAGAGTTCTAGCACCCTCCAATGAGCAGTTCTTC
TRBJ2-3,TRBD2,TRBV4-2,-,CASSQGSSGMSTGTQYF,TGTGCCAGCAGCCAAGGGTCTAGCGGGATGAGCACAGGTACGCAGTATTTT
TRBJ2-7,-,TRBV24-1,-,CATSDLQGYEQYF,TGTGCTACCAGTGATCTACAGGGCTACGAGCAGTACTTC
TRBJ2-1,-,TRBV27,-,CASREVEANEQFF,TGTGCCAGCAGGGAGGTCGAGGCCAATGAGCAGTTCTTC
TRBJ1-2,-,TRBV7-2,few,CAGRGGQDYGYTF,TGTGCCGGGCGGGGAGGTCAGGACTATGGCTACACCTTC
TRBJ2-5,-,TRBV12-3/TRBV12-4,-,CASSLGGQNPPETQYF,TGTGCCAGCAGTTTAGGTGGCCAGAACCCGCCAGAGACCCAGTACTTC
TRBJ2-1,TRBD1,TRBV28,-,CASSALGQGVFGNEQFF,TGTGCCAGCAGCGCTCTGGGACAGGGAGTTTTCGGCAATGAGCAGTTCTTC
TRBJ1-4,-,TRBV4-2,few,CASSQEKWRGTDEKLFF,TGTGCCAGCAGCCAAGAGAAGTGGCGGGGCACGGATGAAAAACTGTTTTTT